The sequence of this T cell receptor beta chain was determined in a study of blood T cell repertoires in COVID-19 (TCRdb year 2020). For the wider study: Samples from collaborators originated in the United States, Italy and Spain and spanned both the acute and convalescent phases of COVID-19. The prospective study material was composed of cDNA or gDNA derived from T cells, B-cell-depleted T cells, or PBMCs. Subjects who had been exposed to COVID-19, were actively infected with it, or had recovered from it provided the deeply sampled blood TCRbeta repertoires that made up the dataset. The repertoires were released in a freely available public database intended as a resource for research on the immune response to SARS-CoV-2. The samples were drawn from two sources: the first 160 participants of the ongoing ImmuneRACE study, and 1,000 to 1,500 subjects contributed by 6 global collaborators. The sample metadata nearly always contained a de-identified subject ID, COVID-19 status, age in years and sex. Where available, HLA class I and class II types were taken from metadata supplied by the sample provider and were not determined by assay-based typing.

Enrolling through a virtual design, the prospective study's participants ranged in age from roughly 18 to 89 years and lived across roughly 23 United States geographic areas. In the prospective study, participants were assigned to cohorts based on the clinical history participants reported in a screening survey and a study questionnaire. Recovered participants in ImmuneRACE Cohort 3 were defined as having two consecutive negative NP/OP PCR tests, clearance from a healthcare professional, or resolution of symptoms. In the prospective study, mobile phlebotomists collected whole blood, serum and a nasopharyngeal or oropharyngeal swab from each participant. Participants in the prospective study had the option to provide additional blood draws and questionnaires over a roughly two-month period. Prospective study blood samples were shipped either frozen or at room temperature before DNA extraction. The investigation overall reported the following: Clinical and demographic metadata were provided uncurated, with the amount varying by source and participant.

A note on this clone: The specificity of this receptor is unknown. Base-call qualities are not available, and no considerably larger clone is one nucleotide away.

From its cysteine to its phenylalanine, the CDR3 spans 16 amino acids. Left in the record is the CDR3 DNA by itself, 48 bases read in frame from the first base. Unmatched junction bases come to 4, with V trimmed by 4 bases and J by 1 base. CDR1 and CDR2 (MDHEN, SYDVKM) derive from the germline V gene. TCRbeta CDR3 regions were amplified from genomic DNA by means of the immunoSEQ Assay, a bias-controlled multiplex PCR. In the authors' own workflow: Nucleated cell counts per sample were estimated from amplification of reference gene primers within the assay. To quantify the absolute abundance of each unique TCRbeta CDR3 rearrangement, sequence reads were collapsed and filtered. Productive Simpson clonality was computed per sample as the square root of Simpson's diversity index over productive rearrangements. The table was pulled from immuneACCESS by TCRdb, which kept in-frame rearrangements only. Such tables lose some clones; where checked, under half of the loss comes from unresolved V genes, and the rest has no known cause. V and J calls and clone size are copied from that table; D and trimming were computed from the DNA. The sample table holds some 190,000 clones, of which about 88% were seen once. Clones ranked in the top ten supply 2.5% to 3.5% of the sample.

Source material: PBMCs or T cells enriched from blood (not recorded which). This sequence uses TRBV28 and TRBJ2-3; TRBD2 lines up with 11 middle nucleotides. The clonotype was recovered from a woman aged 30 to 39 who had recovered from COVID-19. The CDR3 region reads CASSSSGRLGTDTQYF. The DNA reads as follows: TGTGCCAGCAGTTCTAGCGGGAGGTTGGGCACAGATACGCAGTATTTT.